This TCR beta chain was obtained from a study of T cell changes during pregnancy in multiple sclerosis (dated by TCRdb to about 2019). Notes on the research overall: The study examined how the T cell repertoire changed over the course of pregnancy in women with multiple sclerosis.

On this clone: Its antigen target is currently unknown. No quality values exist for individual bases; no much larger clone is one base distant.

The germline V gene (reference sequence) supplies CDR1 SEHNR and CDR2 FQNEAQ. Trimming takes 1 base from V and 4 bases from J, and the germline ends sit 22 bases apart. From its cysteine to its phenylalanine, the CDR3 spans 18 amino acids. Solely the CDR3 DNA is kept, with 54 bases framed from the first base. Libraries were built with the immunoSEQ multiplex PCR assay. TCRdb took over this immuneACCESS table, retaining in-frame rearrangements with V and J assigned. Such tables are incomplete; in checked studies, under half of the missing clones stem from an unresolved V gene, and the remainder is unexplained. A total of more than 45,000 clones appear in this sample, about 90% of them only once. Of the sample, around 0.66% is held by the ten largest clones.

The origin of this receptor is a female donor with multiple sclerosis, enrolled in a pregnancy study. The sequence links TRBV7-9 to TRBJ2-5; TRBD1 is possibly the D segment (5 matching bases). The sample was CD4+ T cells from peripheral blood mononuclear cells, taken after pregnancy. In nucleotide form, the sequence is TGTGCCAGCAGCTTAGTAAGGACCCCCGCTAGAAGGGGAGAGACCCAGTACTTC. Its translation is CASSLVRTPARRGETQYF.